Below are 18 T cell receptor beta chains sequenced from a single sample in a study of cytomegalovirus exposure and HLA in healthy donors. PCR employed 60 Vbeta and 13 Jbeta primers. Sequencing used immunoSEQ multiplex PCR; TCRdb keeps in-frame clones, though not all of them. The sample contains 150,000 to 200,000 clones, approximately 59% of which appear only once. The sequenced sample was PBMCs. These receptor sequences come from a man aged 35 to 55 in good health and CMV-seronegative.

This chain connects TRBV7-6 to TRBJ2-3, with D possibly TRBD1 on 5 matching bases. There are 14 residues in the CDR3. Germline assignment: CDR1 SGHVS and CDR2 FNYEAQ. The V end lost 1 base, the J end lost 6 bases, and 11 bases lay between the germline ends. CDR3 in amino acids: CASSLGRDADTQYF. Here the CDR3 DNA reads TGTGCCAGCAGCTTAGGCAGGGATGCGGATACGCAGTATTTT.

This clone was counted only a few times. The genes are TRBV19 and TRBJ1-2, with 8 bases identical to TRBD1. The length of the CDR3 is 13 residues. Trimming at V came to 6 bases and at J to 14 bases, leaving 14 bases not matched to a gene. Germline V CDR1 and CDR2: LNHDA, SQIVND (reference sequence). The CDR3, as DNA: TGTGCCAGTAGGGCGTGGACAGGGCTAATGCGGACCTTC. Residues: CASRAWTGLMRTF.

The V gene is TRBV2, the J gene TRBJ1-6; possible D gene TRBD1, 6 bases. The CDR3 has 12 residues. The germline V gene encodes CDR1 SNHLY and CDR2 FYNNEI. Trimming pared 7 bases from V and 9 bases from J, leaving 10 bases between. The CDR3 is CASTDSSSPLHF. CDR3 nucleotide sequence: TGTGCCAGCACGGACAGTTCTTCACCCCTCCACTTT.

This clone was seen a single time. This sequence joins TRBV7-2 and TRBJ2-3, with D possibly being TRBD2 (6 bases). There are 16 residues in the CDR3. Per germline, CDR1 SGHTA and CDR2 FQGNSA. Trimming took 2 bases from V and 2 from J, leaving 14 bases between them. The CDR3 loop reads CASSLFGRESTDTQYF. The CDR3 DNA reads TGTGCCAGCAGCTTATTCGGACGGGAGTCCACAGATACGCAGTATTTT.

The V gene is TRBV29-1, the J gene TRBJ2-2; 9 bases fit TRBD2. The germline V gene encodes CDR1 SQVTM and CDR2 ANQGSEA. Trimming removed 4 bases from V and 7 bases from J; junction bases left unmatched: 7. This CDR3 spans 14 amino acids. The chain's CDR3 is CSVGFGLAIGELFF. DNA for the CDR3: TGCAGCGTTGGTTTTGGACTAGCGATCGGGGAGCTGTTTTTT.

The chain employs TRBV27 and TRBJ2-2; 9 nucleotides align to TRBD1. CDR1 MNHEY and CDR2 SMNVEV come from the germline V gene (reference sequence). V dropped 4 bases and J dropped 5; count of bases not matched to a gene: 5. The CDR3 has 15 amino acids. CDR3 in DNA: TGTGCCAGCAGTTCCCGGGACAGGGCAACCGGGGAGCTGTTTTTT. Encoded protein: CASSSRDRATGELFF.

The rearrangement joins TRBV5-1 to TRBJ2-7; D call uncertain. CDR1 and CDR2 (germline): SGHRS, YFSETQ. This CDR3 region has 13 residues. V lost 5 bases, J lost 4 bases, and 13 bases lay in between. CDR3 nucleotides: TGCGCCAGCAGTAGTCCTCGATTGTACGAGCAGTACTTC. Its protein is CASSSPRLYEQYF.

This rearrangement joins TRBV30 to TRBJ1-2; TRBD1 matches at 8 bases. V was clipped by 2 bases and J by 4 bases; unmatched bases: 3. Germline V gives CDR1 GTSNPN, CDR2 SVGIG (reference sequence). The CDR3 spans 13 residues. The CDR3 loop reads CAWSLDRVYGYTF. Here the CDR3 DNA reads TGTGCCTGGAGTCTGGACAGGGTCTATGGCTACACCTTC.

The chain couples TRBV7-3 to TRBJ2-1; TRBD2 matches at 10 bases. With V trimmed by 1 base and J by 8 bases, 5 bases remained unmatched. The CDR3 contains 15 residues. CDR1 and CDR2 from the germline V gene are SGHTA and FQGTGA. CDR3 coding DNA: TGTGCCAGCAGCTTAATACCTAGCGGGAGTGATGAGCAGTTCTTC. Translating gives CASSLIPSGSDEQFF.

This clone was detected a few times. The chain employs TRBV2 and TRBJ2-1; a possible D gene is TRBD1 (6 bases). CDR3 length: 13 residues. V lost 6 bases, J lost 4 bases, and 10 bases lay in between. Germline loops: CDR1 SNHLY, CDR2 FYNNEI. CDR3 sequence reads: CASSATGYNEQFF. The CDR3 nucleotides are TGTGCCAGCAGCGCGACAGGTTACAATGAGCAGTTCTTC.

The rearrangement links TRBV7-3 to TRBJ2-5; 11 bases are shared with TRBD1. Germline V CDR1 and CDR2: SGHTA, FQGTGA. The CDR3 sequence is 15 residues long. V trimming: 4 bases; J trimming: 4 bases; junction bases outside the gene matches: 5. The CDR3 spells CASSSTGTGGETQYF. The CDR3 coding sequence is TGTGCCAGCAGCTCCACCGGGACAGGGGGAGAGACCCAGTACTTC.

The V gene is TRBV29-1, the J gene TRBJ1-1; D not resolved. V lost 7 bases to trimming and J lost 1 base, with 13 bases between them. CDR1 SQVTM and CDR2 ANQGSEA come from the germline V gene. This CDR3 contains 13 residues. The CDR3 region is CSGVRVQNTEAFF. For the CDR3, the DNA is TGCAGCGGCGTGCGGGTGCAGAACACTGAAGCTTTCTTT.

The V and J genes are TRBV6-5 and TRBJ1-1; no clear D. Germline V gives CDR1 MNHEY, CDR2 SVGAGI. The CDR3 sequence is 15 residues long. Trimming took 0 bases from V and 5 from J, leaving 13 bases between them. The CDR3 loop is CASSYSQPGRTEAFF. The DNA for the CDR3 is TGTGCCAGCAGTTACTCCCAGCCGGGAAGGACTGAAGCTTTCTTT.

The chain uses TRBV10-3 and TRBJ2-1, with D uncertain. The CDR3 is made up of 14 amino acids. V lost 2 bases and J 3 bases, leaving 8 bases between the germline ends. In germline, CDR1 is ENHRY, CDR2 SYGVKD. CDR3 protein: CAISEGLLYNEQFF. The CDR3 bases are TGTGCCATCAGTGAGGGGCTACTCTACAATGAGCAGTTCTTC.

The chain couples TRBV29-1 to TRBJ2-1, with 7 nucleotides matching TRBD2. The CDR3 totals 13 residues. Germline V gene sequence: CDR1 SQVTM, CDR2 ANQGSEA. V gave up 3 bases and J gave up 8 bases; unmatched junction bases: 7. The CDR3 spells CSVDAREGYEQFF. CDR3 coding DNA: TGCAGCGTTGATGCCAGGGAGGGATATGAGCAGTTCTTC.

The rearrangement joins TRBV7-2 to TRBJ2-3; 16 bases line up with TRBD2. Germline CDR1 is SGHTA and CDR2 is FQGNSA. The ends lost 5 bases at V and 3 bases at J; junction bases unmatched: 5. This CDR3 is built from 17 residues. The CDR3 bases are TGTGCCAGCAGCCCAGGGACTAGCGGGGGGGTAACAGATACGCAGTATTTT. It codes for CASSPGTSGGVTDTQYF. Based on the CDR3 plus reference TRBV7-2 and TRBJ2-3, the full variable domain is GAGVSQSPSNKVTEKGKDVELRCDPISGHTALYWYRQSLGQGLEFLIYFQGNSAPDKSGLPSDRFSAERTGGSVSTLTIQRTQQEDSAVYLCASSPGTSGGVTDTQYFGPGTRLTVL.

CDR3 protein: CASSQDTGERVFSYEQYF. In DNA form, the CDR3 reads TGCGCCAGCAGCCAAGATACAGGCGAGCGGGTTTTCTCCTACGAGCAGTACTTC. The chain employs TRBV4-1 and TRBJ2-7, with D tentatively TRBD2 (6 bases). The ends were cut back, 0 bases at V and 0 bases at J, with 18 bases in the middle. This CDR3 has 18 amino acids. CDR1 and CDR2 from the germline V gene are MGHRA and YSYEKL.

The CDR3 spells CASSIVAGEVYGDTQYF. In DNA, the CDR3 is TGTGCCAGCAGTATAGTAGCGGGAGAGGTGTACGGAGATACGCAGTATTTT. The V and J genes are TRBV7-2 and TRBJ2-3; 9 bases are shared with TRBD2. Trimming at V came to 6 bases and at J to 5 bases, leaving 15 bases not matched to a gene. Germline V gene lookup returns CDR1 SGHTA and CDR2 FQGNSA. The CDR3 extends over 17 amino acids.